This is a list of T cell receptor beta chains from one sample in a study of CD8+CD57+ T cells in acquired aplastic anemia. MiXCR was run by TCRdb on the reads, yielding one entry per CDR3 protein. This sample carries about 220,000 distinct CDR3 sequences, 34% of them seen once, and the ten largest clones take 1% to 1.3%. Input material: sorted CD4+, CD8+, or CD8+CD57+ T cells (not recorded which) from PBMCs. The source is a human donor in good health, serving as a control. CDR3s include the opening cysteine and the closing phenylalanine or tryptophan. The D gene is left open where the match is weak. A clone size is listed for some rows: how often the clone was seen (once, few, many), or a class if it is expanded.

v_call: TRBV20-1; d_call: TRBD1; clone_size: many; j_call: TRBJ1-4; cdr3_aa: CSARGQGATNEKLFF; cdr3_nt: TGCAGTGCTAGGGGGCAGGGGGCCACTAATGAAAAACTGTTTTTT
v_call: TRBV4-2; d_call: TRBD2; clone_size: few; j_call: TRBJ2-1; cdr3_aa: CASNAHGASGRNEQFF; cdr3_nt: TGTGCCAGCAATGCGCACGGGGCTAGCGGTAGGAATGAGCAGTTCTTC
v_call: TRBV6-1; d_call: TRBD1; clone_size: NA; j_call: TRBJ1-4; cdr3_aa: CASSEGTGFEKLFF; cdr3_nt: TGTGCCAGCAGTGAGGGGACAGGGTTTGAAAAACTGTTTTTT
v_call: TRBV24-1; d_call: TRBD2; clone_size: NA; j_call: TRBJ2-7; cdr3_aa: CATTSGGAYEQYF; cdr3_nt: TGTGCCACCACCAGCGGGGGGGCCTACGAGCAGTACTTC
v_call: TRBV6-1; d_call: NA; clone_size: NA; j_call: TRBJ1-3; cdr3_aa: CTSSNRRAQISSGNTIYF; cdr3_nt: TGTACCAGCAGTAATCGGCGGGCGCAGATTTCCTCTGGAAACACCATATATTTT
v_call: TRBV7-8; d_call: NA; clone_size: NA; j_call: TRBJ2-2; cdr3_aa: CASSLRYGFPGELFF; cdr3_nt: TGTGCCAGCAGCTTGCGATACGGGTTCCCCGGGGAGCTGTTTTTT
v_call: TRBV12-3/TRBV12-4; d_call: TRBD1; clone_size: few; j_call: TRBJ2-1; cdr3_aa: CASSRDRVRDEQFF; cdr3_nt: TGTGCCAGCAGCCGGGACAGGGTTAGGGATGAGCAGTTCTTC
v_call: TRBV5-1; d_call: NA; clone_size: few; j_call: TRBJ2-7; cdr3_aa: CASSLGDLTTYEQYF; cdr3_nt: TGCGCCAGCAGCCTCGGTGACCTTACTACCTACGAGCAGTACTTC
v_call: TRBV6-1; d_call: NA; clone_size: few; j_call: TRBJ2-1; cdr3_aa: CASLGFWGNEQFF; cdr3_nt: TGTGCCAGCCTCGGCTTCTGGGGCAATGAGCAGTTCTTC
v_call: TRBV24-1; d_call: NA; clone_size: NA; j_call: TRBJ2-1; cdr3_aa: CATSPGQYNEQLF; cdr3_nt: TGTGCCACCAGCCCTGGGCAGTACAATGAGCAGCTCTTC
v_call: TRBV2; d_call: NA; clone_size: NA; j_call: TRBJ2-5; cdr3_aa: CASRAWEARVETRYF; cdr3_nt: TGTGCCAGCAGAGCATGGGAAGCTCGGGTGGAGACCCGGTACTTC
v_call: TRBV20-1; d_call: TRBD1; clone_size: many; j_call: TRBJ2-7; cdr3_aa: CSALDRTYEQYF; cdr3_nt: TGCAGTGCTCTGGACAGGACATACGAGCAGTACTTC
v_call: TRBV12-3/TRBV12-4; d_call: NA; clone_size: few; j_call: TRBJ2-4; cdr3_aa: CASNVLGSKNIQYF; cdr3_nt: TGTGCCAGCAATGTTCTGGGGAGCAAAAACATTCAGTACTTC
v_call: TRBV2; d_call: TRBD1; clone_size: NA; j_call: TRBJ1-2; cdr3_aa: CASIRETGMNYGYTF; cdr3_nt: TGTGCCAGCATCCGAGAGACAGGGATGAACTATGGCTACACCTTC
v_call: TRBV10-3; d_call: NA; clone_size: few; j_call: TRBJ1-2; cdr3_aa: CASSGIRQFNYGYTF; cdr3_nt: TGTGCCAGCAGTGGGATAAGACAGTTTAACTATGGCTACACCTTC
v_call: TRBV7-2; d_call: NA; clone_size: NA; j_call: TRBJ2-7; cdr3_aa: CASSFFSAYEQYF; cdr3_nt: TGTGCCAGCAGCTTTTTCAGCGCCTACGAGCAGTACTTC
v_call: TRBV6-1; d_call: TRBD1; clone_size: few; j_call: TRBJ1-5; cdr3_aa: CASNTGQARPQHF; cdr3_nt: TGTGCCAGCAATACGGGACAGGCCCGGCCCCAGCATTTT
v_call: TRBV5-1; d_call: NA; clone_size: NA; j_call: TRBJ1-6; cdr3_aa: CASRGGWEMNSPLHF; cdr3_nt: TGCGCCAGCAGGGGTGGTTGGGAGATGAATTCACCCCTCCACTTT
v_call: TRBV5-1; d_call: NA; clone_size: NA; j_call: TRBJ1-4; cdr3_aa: CASSILPPGGEEKLFF; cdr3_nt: TGCGCCAGCAGCATACTACCCCCGGGGGGCGAAGAAAAACTGTTTTTT
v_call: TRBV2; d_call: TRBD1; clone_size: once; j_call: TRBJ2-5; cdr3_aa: CASSASGQAYQETQYF; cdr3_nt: TGTGCCAGCAGTGCTTCGGGACAGGCCTACCAAGAGACCCAGTACTTC
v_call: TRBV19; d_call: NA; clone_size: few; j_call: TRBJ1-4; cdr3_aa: CASNAGDDEKLFF; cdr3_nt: TGTGCCAGTAACGCCGGTGACGATGAAAAACTGTTTTTT
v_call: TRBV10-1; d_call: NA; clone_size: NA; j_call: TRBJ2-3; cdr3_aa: CASSPGVPDTQYF; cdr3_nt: TGCGCCAGCAGTCCAGGGGTTCCAGATACGCAGTATTTT
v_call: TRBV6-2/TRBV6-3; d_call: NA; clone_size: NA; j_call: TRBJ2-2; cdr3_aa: CASRSWNTGELFF; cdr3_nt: TGTGCCAGCAGATCATGGAACACCGGGGAGCTGTTTTTT
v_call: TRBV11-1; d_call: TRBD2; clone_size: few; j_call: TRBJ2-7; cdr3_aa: CASTKGTSGGFYEQYF; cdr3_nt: TGTGCCAGCACCAAAGGGACTAGCGGGGGATTCTACGAGCAGTACTTC
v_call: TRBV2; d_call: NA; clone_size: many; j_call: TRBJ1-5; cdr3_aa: CASRERDLGNQPQHF; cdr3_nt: TGTGCCAGCAGGGAACGGGACCTCGGCAATCAGCCCCAGCATTTT
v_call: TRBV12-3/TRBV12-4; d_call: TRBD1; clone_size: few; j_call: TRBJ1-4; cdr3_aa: CASSLSTGSGNEKLFF; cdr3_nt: TGTGCCAGCAGTTTATCGACAGGGTCCGGTAATGAAAAACTGTTTTTT
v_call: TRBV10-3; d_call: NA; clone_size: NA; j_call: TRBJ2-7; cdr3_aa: CAISSAKLSGYEQYF; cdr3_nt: TGTGCCATCAGCTCCGCTAAGTTGAGTGGTTACGAGCAGTACTTC
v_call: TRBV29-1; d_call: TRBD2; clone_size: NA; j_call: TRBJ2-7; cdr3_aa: CSVERAGGSYEQYF; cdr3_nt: TGCAGCGTTGAAAGAGCGGGGGGTTCCTACGAGCAGTACTTC
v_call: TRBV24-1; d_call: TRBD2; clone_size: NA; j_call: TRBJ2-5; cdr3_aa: CATSDSLTSGDQETQYF; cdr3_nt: TGTGCCACCAGTGATTCTTTGACTAGCGGGGACCAAGAGACCCAGTACTTC
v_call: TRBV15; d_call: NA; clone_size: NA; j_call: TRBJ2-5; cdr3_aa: CATSRGQLETQYF; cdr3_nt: TGTGCCACCAGCAGAGGACAGCTAGAGACCCAGTACTTC
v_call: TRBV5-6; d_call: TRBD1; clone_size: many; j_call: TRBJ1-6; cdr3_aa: CASSSQDRPWVPLHF; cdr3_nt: TGTGCCAGCAGCTCCCAGGACAGGCCATGGGTACCCCTCCACTTT
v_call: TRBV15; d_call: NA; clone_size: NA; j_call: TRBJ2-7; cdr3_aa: CATSPQQAYEQYF; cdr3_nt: TGTGCCACCAGCCCTCAACAAGCCTACGAGCAGTACTTC
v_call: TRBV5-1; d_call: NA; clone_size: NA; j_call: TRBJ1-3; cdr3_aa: CASSLGEGSGNTIYF; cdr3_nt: TGCGCCAGCAGCTTGGGAGAGGGCTCTGGAAACACCATATATTTT
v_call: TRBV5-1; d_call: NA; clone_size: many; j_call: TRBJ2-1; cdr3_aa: CASSLMATLNEQFF; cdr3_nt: TGCGCCAGCAGCTTGATGGCCACGCTCAATGAGCAGTTCTTC
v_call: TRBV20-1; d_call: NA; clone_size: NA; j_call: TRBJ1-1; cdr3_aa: CSARPGHTNTEAFF; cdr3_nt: TGCAGTGCTAGACCCGGACACACGAACACTGAAGCTTTCTTT
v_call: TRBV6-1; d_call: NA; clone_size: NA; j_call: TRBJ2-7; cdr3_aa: CASPYEQYF; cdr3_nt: TGTGCCAGCCCTTACGAGCAGTACTTC
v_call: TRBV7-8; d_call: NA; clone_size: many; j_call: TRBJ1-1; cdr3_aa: CASSIPTGIGTEAFF; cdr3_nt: TGTGCCAGCAGCATACCAACAGGGATTGGAACTGAAGCTTTCTTT
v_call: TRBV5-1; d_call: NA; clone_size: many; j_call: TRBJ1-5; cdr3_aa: CASSLAGQLEGQPQHF; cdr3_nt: TGCGCCAGCAGCTTGGCCGGGCAGCTGGAGGGACAGCCCCAGCATTTT
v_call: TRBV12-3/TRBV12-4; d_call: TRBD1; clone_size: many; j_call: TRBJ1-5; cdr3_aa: CASNLQGRNQPQHF; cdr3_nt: TGTGCCAGCAACCTACAGGGGAGGAATCAGCCCCAGCATTTT
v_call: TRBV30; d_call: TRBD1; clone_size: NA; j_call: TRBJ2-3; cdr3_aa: CAWSVRGQSTDTQYF; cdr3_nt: TGTGCCTGGAGTGTAAGGGGACAGTCCACAGATACGCAGTATTTT
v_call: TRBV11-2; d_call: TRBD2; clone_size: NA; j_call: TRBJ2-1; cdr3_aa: CASSPSLAGGLHEQFF; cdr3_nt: TGTGCCAGCAGCCCCTCCCTAGCGGGAGGTTTACATGAGCAGTTCTTC
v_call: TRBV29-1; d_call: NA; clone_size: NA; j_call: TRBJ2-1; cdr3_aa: CSVEWSEEGVCNEQFF; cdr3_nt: TGCAGCGTTGAGTGGTCTGAGGAGGGAGTCTGCAATGAGCAGTTCTTC
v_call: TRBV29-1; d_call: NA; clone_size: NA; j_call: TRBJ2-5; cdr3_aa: CSVAGEETQYF; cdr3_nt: TGCAGCGTCGCCGGCGAAGAGACCCAGTACTTC
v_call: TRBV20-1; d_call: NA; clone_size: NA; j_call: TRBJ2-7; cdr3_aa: CSATPRDNRQYF; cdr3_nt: TGCAGTGCTACCCCTCGGGACAATCGGCAGTACTTC
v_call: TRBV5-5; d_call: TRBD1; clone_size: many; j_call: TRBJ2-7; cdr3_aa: CASSTNRGHEQYF; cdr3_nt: TGTGCCAGCAGCACGAACAGGGGCCACGAGCAGTACTTC
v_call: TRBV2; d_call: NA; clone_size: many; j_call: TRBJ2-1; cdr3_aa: CASKVAPNEQFF; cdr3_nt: TGTGCCAGCAAGGTGGCTCCCAATGAGCAGTTCTTC
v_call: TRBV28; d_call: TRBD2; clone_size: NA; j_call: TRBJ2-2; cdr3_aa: CASRPGGTSGSNTGELFF; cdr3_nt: TGTGCCAGCAGGCCAGGGGGGACTAGCGGGAGCAACACCGGGGAGCTGTTTTTT
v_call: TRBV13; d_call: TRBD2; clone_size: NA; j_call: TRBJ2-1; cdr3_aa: CASSLTVGGGQFF; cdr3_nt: TGTGCCAGCAGCTTAACTGTCGGCGGGGGGCAGTTCTTC
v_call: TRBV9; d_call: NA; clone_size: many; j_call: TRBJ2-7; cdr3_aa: CASSVGDWKRGEQYF; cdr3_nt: TGTGCCAGCAGCGTAGGGGACTGGAAAAGAGGCGAGCAGTACTTC
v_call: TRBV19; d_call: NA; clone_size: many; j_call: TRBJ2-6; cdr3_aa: CASSIERGAGANVLTF; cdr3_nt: TGTGCCAGTAGTATAGAACGGGGAGCTGGGGCCAACGTCCTGACTTTC
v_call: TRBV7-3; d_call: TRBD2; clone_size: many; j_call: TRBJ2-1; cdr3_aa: CASSLAGAGYNEQFF; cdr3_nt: TGTGCCAGCAGCTTAGCGGGAGCGGGATACAATGAGCAGTTCTTC
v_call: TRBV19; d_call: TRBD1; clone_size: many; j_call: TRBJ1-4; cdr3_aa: CASSKDRGTNEKLFF; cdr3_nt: TGTGCCAGTAGTAAGGACAGGGGAACTAATGAAAAACTGTTTTTT
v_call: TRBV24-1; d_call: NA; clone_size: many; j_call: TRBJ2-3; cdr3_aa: CATGADNTDTQYF; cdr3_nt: TGTGCCACCGGGGCGGACAACACAGATACGCAGTATTTT